These 12 T cell receptor beta chains were sequenced from one sample in a study of spatial heterogeneity in lung cancer. The time point is: sample taken at primary tumor resection. TCRdb itself ran the 5' RACE reads through MiXCR, one entry per CDR3 protein. The sample records 30,000 to 45,000 distinct CDR3 sequences, approximately 7.5% being singletons. Sample: PBMCs, taken at surgery. These receptors came from a male donor with early-stage non-small cell lung cancer.

This clonotype appeared many times. The CDR3 loop reads CASSPGQEAFF. In DNA, the CDR3 is TGTGCCAGCAGCCCAGGACAGGAAGCTTTCTTT. The chain carries TRBV11-2 and TRBJ1-1; possibly TRBD1 for D (6 bases). CDR1 SGHAT and CDR2 FQNNGV come from the germline V gene. Trimming took off 5 bases at V and 8 bases at J, with 9 bases between the two ends. The CDR3 consists of 11 residues.

This clonotype was seen many times. The J gene is TRBJ2-1, the V gene TRBV9; 8 bases agree with TRBD1. With 2 bases clipped from V and 4 bases from J, the junction kept 5 bases outside the gene matches. This CDR3 is built from 15 residues. CDR1 SGDLS and CDR2 YYNGEE come from the germline V gene. In DNA, the CDR3 is TGTGCCAGCAGCGTTGACAGGGGAGCGTACAATGAGCAGTTCTTC. Protein sequence: CASSVDRGAYNEQFF.

This clonotype was detected many times. The chain employs TRBV11-3 and TRBJ2-7, with 9 bases aligning to TRBD2. CDR1 is SGHNT, CDR2 YENEEA, per germline. V trimming: 1 base; J trimming: 6 bases; junction bases outside the gene matches: 4. CDR3 length equals 14 residues. The CDR3 DNA reads TGTGCCAGCAGCTTAGGAGGGACTAGCAGCGAGCAGTACTTC. Its protein product is CASSLGGTSSEQYF.

This clonotype has ten or more counts. The CDR3 loop is CASSERGQGGGYTF. DNA of the CDR3: TGTGCCAGCAGTGAACGGGGGCAGGGCGGTGGCTACACCTTC. V usage is TRBV25-1 and J usage is TRBJ1-2, with D possibly matching TRBD1 (6 bases). CDR1 is MGHDK and CDR2 is SYGVNS in the germline V gene. CDR3 length: 14 residues. V was trimmed by 2 bases and J by 7 bases, leaving 14 bases between them.

The count of this clonotype is one. This may stem from a read error, because a much larger clone lies one nucleotide away. V and J are TRBV12-3 or TRBV12-4 and TRBJ2-7; D gene unclear. The ends were cut back, 7 bases at V and 9 bases at J, with 22 bases in the middle. The CDR3 is made up of 14 amino acids. CDR3 sequence (DNA): TGTGCCAGCACCACTCCCGACAAATTGTATGCGCAGTACTTC. Amino acid sequence: CASTTPDKLYAQYF.

This clonotype was counted a few times. The CDR3 region has the DNA TGTGCCAGCAGGCAATTAGACAGTTCGTGGGCCAGAGGGGAAGCTTTCTTT. As protein: CASRQLDSSWARGEAFF. The V call is TRBV6-2 or TRBV6-3, the J call TRBJ1-1; possibly TRBD1 for D (5 bases). V lost 6 bases to trimming and J lost 8 bases, with 28 bases between them. Germline V lookup: CDR1 MNHEY, CDR2 SVGEGT. This CDR3 has 17 residues.

This chain joins TRBV5-4 and TRBJ2-3; D is tentatively TRBD1 or TRBD2 (5 bases each). The CDR3 loop spans 14 amino acids. V lost 2 bases to trimming and J lost 1 base, with 8 bases between them. CDR1 is SGHNT, CDR2 YYREEE, per germline (reference sequence). The CDR3 sequence: CASSFGTRTDTQYF. The CDR3, as DNA: TGTGCCAGCAGCTTCGGGACCCGCACAGATACGCAGTATTTT.

This clonotype was counted ten times or more. The rearrangement joins TRBV6-5 to TRBJ1-4; D gene ambiguous. V lost 0 bases and J 6 bases, leaving 11 bases between the germline ends. CDR3 size: 15 residues. Germline CDR1 and CDR2: MNHEY and SVGAGI. The CDR3 reads CASSYSRQTDEKLFF. For the CDR3, the DNA is TGTGCCAGCAGTTACTCGAGACAAACCGATGAAAAACTGTTTTTT.

This clonotype was detected many times. This sequence joins TRBV28 and TRBJ1-2; D remains ambiguous. Germline CDR1 is MDHEN and CDR2 is SYDVKM. This CDR3 comprises 13 residues. Trimming removed 4 bases at V and 12 bases at J, with 18 bases between. The CDR3 reads CASSSRLRSENTF. The CDR3 DNA sequence: TGTGCCAGCAGTTCACGCCTGCGCAGCGAAAACACCTTC.

The sample holds many counts of this clonotype. The chain links TRBV7-3 to TRBJ1-1; TRBD1 agrees at 10 bases. Germline CDR1 and CDR2: SGHTA and FQGTGA. CDR3 length: 16 residues. Trimming removed 5 bases from V and 6 bases from J; junction bases left unmatched: 12. In DNA, the CDR3 is TGTGCCAGCAGCACCCGACAGGGGGCTAGAGGCGCTGAAGCTTTCTTT. Translating gives CASSTRQGARGAEAFF.

This clonotype was recorded many times. The genes are TRBV7-9 and TRBJ1-1; D ambiguous. CDR1 and CDR2 (germline): SEHNR, FQNEAQ (reference sequence). V lost 6 bases to trimming and J lost 3 bases, with 5 bases between them. The CDR3 spans 11 residues. In nucleotides, the CDR3 is TGTGCCAGCAGAAGGGACACTGAAGCTTTCTTT. It translates to CASRRDTEAFF.

This clonotype was detected many times. The chain recombines TRBV6-5 with TRBJ1-1; D gene uncertain. In germline, CDR1 is MNHEY, CDR2 SVGAGI. Trimming pared 4 bases from V and 5 bases from J, leaving 11 bases between. The CDR3 spans 13 residues. CDR3 loop: CASSWSFATEAFF. CDR3 nucleotides: TGTGCCAGCAGTTGGTCGTTTGCGACTGAAGCTTTCTTT.